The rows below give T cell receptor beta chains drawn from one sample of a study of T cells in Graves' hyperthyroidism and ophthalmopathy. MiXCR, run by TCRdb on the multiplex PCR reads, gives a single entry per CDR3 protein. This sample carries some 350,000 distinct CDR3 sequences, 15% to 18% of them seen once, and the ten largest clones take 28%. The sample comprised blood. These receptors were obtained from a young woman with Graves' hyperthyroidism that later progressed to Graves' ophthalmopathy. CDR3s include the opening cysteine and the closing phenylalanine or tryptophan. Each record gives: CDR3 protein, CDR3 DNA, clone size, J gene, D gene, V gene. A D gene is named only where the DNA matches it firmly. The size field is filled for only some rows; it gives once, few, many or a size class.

CAISPGTGNEQYF TGTGCCATCAGCCCCGGGACAGGGAACGAGCAGTACTTC many TRBJ2-7 TRBD1 TRBV10-3
CASSLSQPTNEKLFF TGTGCCAGCAGTTTATCGCAGCCAACTAATGAAAAACTGTTTTTT many TRBJ1-4 - TRBV27
CSAERGGYTF TGCAGTGCTGAAAGGGGAGGCTACACCTTC - TRBJ1-2 - TRBV20-1
CASSSGQGLEGIYGYTF TGTGCCAGCAGTTCCGGACAGGGGCTGGAAGGGATTTATGGCTACACCTTC many TRBJ1-2 TRBD1 TRBV28
CASSQDASEQFF TGCGCCAGCAGCCAAGATGCGAGTGAGCAGTTCTTC many TRBJ2-1 - TRBV4-1
CASSITSASSYEQYF TGTGCCAGCAGCATTACTAGCGCGAGCTCCTACGAGCAGTACTTC many TRBJ2-7 TRBD2 TRBV3-1
CASSPGEGKQYF TGTGCCAGCAGCCCAGGGGAGGGTAAGCAGTATTTT many TRBJ2-3 - TRBV7-2
CAISEFSTTLVYNGQFF TGTGCCATCAGTGAGTTTTCGACTACCCTAGTTTACAATGGGCAGTTCTTC - TRBJ2-1 - TRBV10-3
CASTYRTGYTEAFF TGTGCCAGTACCTATCGGACAGGGTACACTGAAGCTTTCTTT - TRBJ1-1 TRBD1 TRBV19
CSVVLQKTSYNEQFF TGCAGCGTTGTCCTACAAAAAACATCCTACAATGAGCAGTTCTTC few TRBJ2-1 - TRBV29-1
CAVRGSSVYGYTF TGTGCCGTCAGGGGGTCATCCGTCTATGGCTACACCTTC - TRBJ1-2 TRBD1 TRBV15
CASSLLSGDWNSPLHF TGTGCCAGCAGTCTCTTGAGTGGGGATTGGAATTCACCCCTCCACTTT many TRBJ1-6 - TRBV27
CASSPGGAGYEQYF TGTGCCAGTAGTCCAGGGGGCGCCGGGTACGAGCAGTACTTC - TRBJ2-7 TRBD1 TRBV7-2
CASSLRDREGTEAFF TGTGCCAGCAGTCTCCGGGACAGGGAGGGCACTGAAGCTTTCTTT many TRBJ1-1 TRBD1 TRBV6-2/TRBV6-3
CASSSRSGGNFNIQYF TGTGCCAGCAGCTCGCGTAGCGGGGGCAACTTTAACATTCAGTACTTC - TRBJ2-4 TRBD2 TRBV7-2
CASNTLAGGNTDTQYF TGTGCCAGCAATACCCTAGCGGGAGGGAACACAGATACGCAGTATTTT few TRBJ2-3 TRBD2 TRBV28